The 30 T cell receptor beta chains presented below share a single source sample, sequenced in a study of shared clonotypes between healthy human individuals (dated by TCRdb to the early 2020s). Receptor libraries were prepared by the immunoSEQ multiplex PCR assay. This is the immuneACCESS table as TCRdb keeps it, with only in-frame sequences that have V and J called. A part of the clones is gone; compared with another copy, unresolved V genes explain less than half, and the rest is unexplained. The sample table shows about 2.3 million clones, and 80% to 95% are seen once. The ten largest clones represent 0.37% of the sample. What was sequenced was naive CD4+ T cells from PBMCs. In the paper's terms, the cell subset or site label means: CD45RA+ positively selected. The receptors shown here come from a man younger than 35 in good health. Some clones in this sample may be carry-over from other donors' samples.

The chain is built from TRBV7-9 and TRBJ1-4; 7 positions agree with TRBD1. Germline values: CDR1 SEHNR, CDR2 FQNEAQ (reference sequence). CDR3 length: 13 residues. J gave up 8 bases and V 5 bases, and 5 bases lay outside the gene matches. The CDR3 DNA reads as TGTGCCAGCAGCAGACAGGGACGAGAAAAACTGTTTTTT. Residues: CASSRQGREKLFF.

V gene TRBV6-5 combines with J gene TRBJ2-7, with D hard to call. Trimming removed 2 bases from V and 5 bases from J, with 13 bases in between. Germline CDR1 reads MNHEY; CDR2 reads SVGAGI. This CDR3 is built from 14 residues. The CDR3 reads CASSYDGLSDEQYF. As DNA, the CDR3 is TGTGCCAGCAGTTACGACGGGTTAAGTGACGAGCAGTACTTC.

The chain has TRBV7-8 and TRBJ1-2; 7 nucleotides line up with TRBD1. CDR3 length: 17 amino acids. Trimming took 1 base from V and 5 from J; bases not matched to a gene: 13. CDR1 SGHVS and CDR2 FQNEAQ come from the germline V gene. The CDR3 region has the DNA TGTGCCAGCAGCTTAGTTCCGGGGACAGCCCCAAAATATGGCTACACCTTC. Encoded protein: CASSLVPGTAPKYGYTF.

This clone has more than one count but fewer than ten. This chain uses TRBV6-5 with TRBJ1-1, with 8 positions matching TRBD1. CDR3 length: 13 amino acids. Germline loops: CDR1 MNHEY, CDR2 SVGAGI. Germline trimming cut 8 bases from V and 5 bases from J; bases unmatched to any gene: 7. CDR3 region: CASQRQGRTEAFF. Written as DNA, the CDR3 is TGTGCCAGCCAGAGACAGGGGAGGACTGAAGCTTTCTTT.

The CDR3 loop reads CASSEPGGTTRRDTQYF. The CDR3 region has the DNA TGTGCCAGCAGTGAGCCAGGGGGGACTACTCGCCGAGATACGCAGTATTTT. The V call is TRBV6-1, the J call TRBJ2-3; D possibly uses TRBD1 or TRBD2 (7 bases each). Germline V gene sequence: CDR1 MNHNS, CDR2 SASEGT. With 3 bases removed from V and 5 bases from J, the gap between germline ends came to 21 bases. The CDR3 is 17 residues long.

J is TRBJ1-2 and V is TRBV28; D unresolved. CDR1 MDHEN and CDR2 SYDVKM come from the germline V gene. CDR3 length equals 12 residues. Deletions cut 8 bases from V and 4 bases from J, with 11 bases between. The CDR3 region has the DNA TGTGCCAGCCGAAACCAAGTCTATGGCTACACCTTC. This codes for CASRNQVYGYTF.

This chain connects TRBV11-2 to TRBJ2-3, with TRBD2 matching 11 bases. The CDR3 sequence is 17 residues long. Per germline, CDR1 SGHAT and CDR2 FQNNGV. The trim removed 0 bases at V and 1 base at J, leaving 3 bases unmatched. The CDR3 DNA is TGTGCCAGCAGCTTAGATTTTAGCGGGAGGGGCACAGATACGCAGTATTTT. This codes for CASSLDFSGRGTDTQYF.

Concerning this clone itself: This sample also contains other DNA sequences that code for the same CDR3. This chain uses TRBV2 with TRBJ2-7; no firm D call. V lost 3 bases and J 4 bases, leaving 4 bases between the germline ends. This CDR3 contains 11 residues. Germline assignment: CDR1 SNHLY and CDR2 FYNNEI. CDR3 nucleotide sequence: TGTGCCAGCAGTGACAGATACGAGCAGTACTTC. This gives the protein CASSDRYEQYF.

The chain joins TRBV5-4 to TRBJ2-7; 7 nucleotides align to TRBD2. The CDR3 spans 15 residues. Germline assignment: CDR1 SGHNT and CDR2 YYREEE (reference sequence). V dropped 4 bases and J dropped 7; count of bases not matched to a gene: 14. CDR3 in amino acids: CASSQELQRGREQYF. The CDR3 DNA is TGTGCCAGCAGCCAAGAGCTTCAGCGGGGAAGGGAGCAGTACTTC. Combining the CDR3 with reference TRBV5-4 and TRBJ2-7 gives the whole variable domain ETGVTQSPTHLIKTRGQQVTLRCSSQSGHNTVSWYQQALGQGPQFIFQYYREEENGRGNFPPRFSGLQFPNYSSELNVNALELDDSALYLCASSQELQRGREQYFGPGTRLTVT.

The chain recombines TRBV4-1 with TRBJ1-2; D is possibly TRBD1 (5 bases). V lost 4 bases and J lost 6, with 15 bases in between. The germline gives CDR1 MGHRA, CDR2 YSYEKL. This CDR3 has 14 amino acids. The CDR3 protein is CASSPRLGVDGYTF. CDR3 nucleotides: TGCGCCAGCAGCCCCCGGTTGGGGGTGGATGGCTACACCTTC.

This rearrangement joins TRBV9 to TRBJ2-1, with 8 bases lining up with TRBD2. Losses at the gene ends were 0 bases for V and 2 bases for J; bases not matched to a gene: 4. The CDR3 loop spans 16 amino acids. Germline assignment: CDR1 SGDLS and CDR2 YYNGEE. The CDR3 is CASSVVPGGPYNEQFF. Written as DNA, the CDR3 is TGTGCCAGCAGCGTAGTCCCGGGAGGGCCCTACAATGAGCAGTTCTTC. The full variable domain, its missing parts supplied by reference TRBV9 and TRBJ2-1, is DSGVTQTPKHLITATGQRVTLRCSPRSGDLSVYWYQQSLDQGLQFLIQYYNGEERAKGNILERFSAQQFPDLHSELNLSSLELGDSALYFCASSVVPGGPYNEQFFGPGTRLTVL.

The chain links TRBV28 to TRBJ1-5; D unclear. In germline, CDR1 is MDHEN, CDR2 SYDVKM. There are 13 residues in the CDR3. The V and J ends lost 7 bases and 0 bases respectively, with 7 bases between them. The CDR3 here is CASNPISNQPQHF. The CDR3 bases are TGTGCCAGCAACCCCATTAGCAATCAGCCCCAGCATTTT.

The rearrangement joins TRBV5-1 to TRBJ2-7; D may match TRBD1 or TRBD2 (5 bases each). Germline CDR1 reads SGHRS; CDR2 reads YFSETQ. Trimming removed 4 bases at V and 2 bases at J, with 10 bases between. The CDR3 extends over 13 amino acids. For the CDR3, the DNA is TGCGCCAGCAGCGAGGGGATTCCCTACGAGCAGTACTTC. This gives the protein CASSEGIPYEQYF.

The chain recombines TRBV4-1 with TRBJ2-7; 8 bases map to TRBD2. This CDR3 contains 16 residues. Looked up from germline, CDR1 is MGHRA and CDR2 is YSYEKL. Germline trimming cut 6 bases from V and 7 bases from J; bases unmatched to any gene: 17. The CDR3 reads CASRNIGREALGEQYF. The CDR3 bases are TGCGCCAGCAGAAATATCGGGCGGGAGGCTTTGGGAGAGCAGTACTTC.

The chain uses TRBV7-2 and TRBJ2-7; perhaps TRBD2 as D (5 bases). V lost 1 base and J lost 6, with 16 bases in between. The CDR3 is 15 residues long. Germline assignment: CDR1 SGHTA and CDR2 FQGNSA. The CDR3 loop reads CASSLGTEVISEQYF. The DNA of the CDR3 is TGTGCCAGCAGCTTAGGAACGGAGGTAATAAGCGAGCAGTACTTC.

The table lists this clone with a count of one. The V gene is TRBV9, the J gene TRBJ2-3, with D possibly being TRBD1 (5 bases). CDR1 is SGDLS, CDR2 YYNGEE, per germline. The CDR3 consists of 15 residues. The germline V and J ends were trimmed by 0 bases and 4 bases, with 12 bases remaining between them. The CDR3 here is CASSVAIQGADTQYF. The CDR3 region has the DNA TGTGCCAGCAGCGTAGCAATCCAGGGCGCAGATACGCAGTATTTT.

This sequence joins TRBV10-2 and TRBJ2-3; TRBD2 aligns across 9 bases. CDR3 length: 19 residues. V was clipped by 4 bases and J by 1 base; unmatched bases: 15. CDR1 and CDR2 (germline): WSHSY, SAAADI. This CDR3 is CASSVASGVKSPRTDTQYF. CDR3 DNA sequence: TGCGCCAGCAGTGTGGCTAGCGGGGTGAAATCGCCGCGCACAGATACGCAGTATTTT.

This rearrangement joins TRBV6-5 to TRBJ2-7, with D possibly called TRBD1 or TRBD2 (5 bases each). The germline V gene encodes CDR1 MNHEY and CDR2 SVGAGI. The CDR3 consists of 14 residues. V was cut by 7 bases and J by 1 base, with 14 bases left in between. The CDR3 region has the DNA TGTGCCAGCAAACCGGGACCCTGGTCCTACGAGCAGTACTTC. Amino acid sequence: CASKPGPWSYEQYF.

The V gene is TRBV6-6, the J gene TRBJ2-1; no clear D. The CDR3 sequence is 14 residues long. V was trimmed by 5 bases and J by 0 bases, leaving 8 bases between them. Per germline, CDR1 MNHNY and CDR2 SVGAGI (reference sequence). The CDR3 is CASSIGVSYNEQFF. The DNA for the CDR3 is TGTGCCAGCAGTATCGGAGTCTCCTACAATGAGCAGTTCTTC.

CDR3 in amino acids: CASSERWERYNEQFF. CDR3 bases: TGTGCCAGCAGTGAACGGTGGGAGAGGTACAATGAGCAGTTCTTC. This chain links TRBV6-1 with TRBJ2-1, with a possible D match to TRBD2 (5 bases). Trimming cost V 2 bases and J 4 bases, with 12 bases left between them. CDR1 is MNHNS, CDR2 SASEGT, per germline. The CDR3 is made up of 15 amino acids.

The chain joins TRBV28 to TRBJ1-2; 7 bases align to TRBD1. Germline assignment: CDR1 MDHEN and CDR2 SYDVKM. V trimming: 3 bases; J trimming: 3 bases; junction bases outside the gene matches: 4. The CDR3 has 14 residues. This chain's CDR3 is CASSLGTAYYGYTF. CDR3 DNA sequence: TGTGCCAGCAGTTTGGGGACAGCGTACTATGGCTACACCTTC.

The chain employs TRBV30 and TRBJ1-2; the D gene is possibly TRBD1 (5 bases). Germline assignment: CDR1 GTSNPN and CDR2 SVGIG (reference sequence). Trimming left V 0 bases short and J 0 bases short, with 11 bases between. The CDR3 is 15 amino acids. The CDR3: CAWSVGQGSNYGYTF. The CDR3 coding sequence is TGTGCCTGGAGTGTGGGCCAGGGATCTAACTATGGCTACACCTTC. Full variable domain (remainder filled in from reference TRBV30 and TRBJ1-2): SQTIHQWPATLVQPVGSPLSLECTVEGTSNPNLYWYRQAAGRGLQLLFYSVGIGQISSEVPQNLSASRPQDRQFILSSKKLLLSDSGFYLCAWSVGQGSNYGYTFGSGTRLTVV.

This chain uses TRBV7-9 with TRBJ2-4; TRBD1 is a possible D gene (6 bases). The CDR3 spans 16 residues. V lost 2 bases, J lost 8 bases, and 19 bases lay in between. CDR1 and CDR2 from the germline V gene are SEHNR and FQNEAQ (reference sequence). The CDR3 sequence is CASSLRGSGAFDIQYF. The DNA of the CDR3 is TGTGCCAGCAGCTTAAGGGGGTCAGGGGCCTTCGACATTCAGTACTTC.

This clone was seen just once. In the same sample, other DNA sequences code for this CDR3. The chain has TRBV18 and TRBJ2-1; D is perhaps TRBD2 (5 bases). Looked up from germline, CDR1 is KGHSH and CDR2 is LQKENI. The CDR3 sequence is 11 residues long. Trimming took off 2 bases at V and 10 bases at J, with 6 bases between the two ends. The CDR3 here is CASSPGSEQFF. The CDR3 nucleotides read TGTGCCAGCTCACCAGGGAGCGAGCAGTTCTTC.

The V call is TRBV28, the J call TRBJ1-4; TRBD1 matches 7 bases. Germline assignment: CDR1 MDHEN and CDR2 SYDVKM. J lost 5 bases, V lost 5 bases, and 2 bases had no gene match. The CDR3 loop spans 13 amino acids. The CDR3 DNA is TGTGCCAGCAGTCGACAGGGAAATGAAAAACTGTTTTTT. It translates to CASSRQGNEKLFF. Drawing the rest from reference TRBV28 and TRBJ1-4, the complete variable domain is DVKVTQSSRYLVKRTGEKVFLECVQDMDHENMFWYRQDPGLGLRLIYFSYDVKMKEKGDIPEGYSVSREKKERFSLILESASTNQTSMYLCASSRQGNEKLFFGSGTQLSVL.

This clone has a single count. J is TRBJ2-7 and V is TRBV9, with 9 bases aligning to TRBD2. Trimming at V came to 0 bases and at J to 0 bases, leaving 4 bases not matched to a gene. The CDR3 is 16 amino acids. CDR1 is SGDLS and CDR2 is YYNGEE in the germline V gene. CDR3 in amino acids: CASSVEAGGFSYEQYF. The CDR3 DNA reads as TGTGCCAGCAGCGTAGAAGCGGGAGGCTTCTCCTACGAGCAGTACTTC. Looking up the rest from reference TRBV9 and TRBJ2-7 gives the full variable domain: DSGVTQTPKHLITATGQRVTLRCSPRSGDLSVYWYQQSLDQGLQFLIQYYNGEERAKGNILERFSAQQFPDLHSELNLSSLELGDSALYFCASSVEAGGFSYEQYFGPGTRLTVT.

The chain uses TRBV28 and TRBJ2-7, with 8 positions matching TRBD2. After removal of 5 bases from V and 5 bases from J, the junction contained 11 bases not matched to a gene. CDR3 length: 15 amino acids. Germline assignment: CDR1 MDHEN and CDR2 SYDVKM. The CDR3 reads CASSDWRLAIDEQYF. CDR3 sequence (DNA): TGTGCCAGCAGTGATTGGAGACTAGCGATTGACGAGCAGTACTTC.

The chain recombines TRBV2 with TRBJ1-4; 8 positions agree with TRBD1. V gave up 6 bases and J gave up 5 bases; unmatched junction bases: 5. CDR1 is SNHLY, CDR2 FYNNEI, per germline. The CDR3 contains 14 residues. CDR3 nucleotides: TGTGCCAGCAGGCTGGGACAGGCGAATGAAAAACTGTTTTTT. Its translation is CASRLGQANEKLFF.

Note on this clone: Additional DNA sequences in this sample encode the identical CDR3. V usage is TRBV7-3 and J usage is TRBJ2-3, with 7 bases aligning to TRBD2. After removal of 2 bases from V and 4 bases from J, the junction contained 3 bases not matched to a gene. The V gene's germline CDR1 is SGHTA and CDR2 FQGTGA. The CDR3 totals 14 residues. The DNA of the CDR3 is TGTGCCAGCAGCTTAGGCCTAGCGGCAGATACGCAGTATTTT. This codes for CASSLGLAADTQYF.

The chain combines TRBV5-1 with TRBJ2-1; 13 bases are a match to TRBD2. The CDR3 sequence is 15 residues long. The germline V gene encodes CDR1 SGHRS and CDR2 YFSETQ. V gave up 4 bases and J gave up 9 bases; unmatched junction bases: 7. Here the CDR3 reads CASSPGLAGAPEQFF. The CDR3 DNA follows: TGCGCCAGCAGCCCCGGACTAGCGGGAGCGCCTGAGCAGTTCTTC. Full variable domain (outside the CDR3, taken from reference TRBV5-1 and TRBJ2-1): KAGVTQTPRYLIKTRGQQVTLSCSPISGHRSVSWYQQTPGQGLQFLFEYFSETQRNKGNFPGRFSGRQFSNSRSEMNVSTLELGDSALYLCASSPGLAGAPEQFFGPGTRLTVL.